The sequence of this TCR beta chain was determined in a study of control samples from healthy donors and cancer patients. This clone was observed once. Profiled with immunoSEQ multiplex PCR; TCRdb holds only in-frame clones, not every one. The sample lists roughly 80,000 clones; roughly 91% were seen once. Germline CDR1 SGHRS, CDR2 YFSETQ. V was cut by 4 bases and J by 0 bases, with 5 bases left in between. CDR3 size: 13 residues. This receptor was obtained from a man aged 45-65 years in good health. This chain joins TRBV5-1 and TRBJ2-1; D call uncertain. The sequenced material came from blood. Written as DNA, the CDR3 is TGCGCCAGCAGCCCCGTCTCCTACAATGAGCAGTTCTTC. It encodes CASSPVSYNEQFF.